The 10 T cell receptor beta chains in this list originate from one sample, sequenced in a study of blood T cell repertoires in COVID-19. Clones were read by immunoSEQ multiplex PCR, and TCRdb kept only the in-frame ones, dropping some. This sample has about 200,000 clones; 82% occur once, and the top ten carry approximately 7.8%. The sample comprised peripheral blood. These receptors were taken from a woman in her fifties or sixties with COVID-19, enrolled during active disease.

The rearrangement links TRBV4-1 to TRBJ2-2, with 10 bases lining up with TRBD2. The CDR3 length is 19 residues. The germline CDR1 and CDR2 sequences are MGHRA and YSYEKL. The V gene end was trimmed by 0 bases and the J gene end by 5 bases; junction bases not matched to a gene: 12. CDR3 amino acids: CASSQDLVAGGINTGELFF. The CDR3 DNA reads TGCGCCAGCAGCCAAGATCTGGTAGCGGGGGGTATAAATACCGGGGAGCTGTTTTTT.

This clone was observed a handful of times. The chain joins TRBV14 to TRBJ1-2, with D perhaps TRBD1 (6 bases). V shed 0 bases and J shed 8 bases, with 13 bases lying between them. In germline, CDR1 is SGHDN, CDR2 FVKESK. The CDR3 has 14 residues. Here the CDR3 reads CASSQDLGARGYTF. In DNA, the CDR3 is TGTGCCAGCAGCCAAGACCTGGGGGCGCGGGGCTACACCTTC.

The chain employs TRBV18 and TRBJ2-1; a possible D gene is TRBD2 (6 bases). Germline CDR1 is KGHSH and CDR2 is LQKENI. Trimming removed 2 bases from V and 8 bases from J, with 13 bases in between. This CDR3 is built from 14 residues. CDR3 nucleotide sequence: TGTGCCAGCTCACCAGGTGGCGGGATTGATGAGCAGTTCTTC. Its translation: CASSPGGGIDEQFF.

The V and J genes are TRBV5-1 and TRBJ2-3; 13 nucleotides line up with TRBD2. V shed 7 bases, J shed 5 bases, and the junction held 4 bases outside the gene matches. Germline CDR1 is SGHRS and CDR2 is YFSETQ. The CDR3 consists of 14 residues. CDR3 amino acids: CASSTSGGIDTQYF. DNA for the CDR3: TGCGCCAGCTCGACTAGCGGGGGGATAGATACGCAGTATTTT.

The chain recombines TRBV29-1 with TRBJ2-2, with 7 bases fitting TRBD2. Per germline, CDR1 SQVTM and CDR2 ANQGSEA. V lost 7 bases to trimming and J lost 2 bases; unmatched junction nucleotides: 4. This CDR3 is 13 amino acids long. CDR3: CSAKRDNTGELFF. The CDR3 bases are TGCAGCGCCAAGCGGGACAACACCGGGGAGCTGTTTTTT.

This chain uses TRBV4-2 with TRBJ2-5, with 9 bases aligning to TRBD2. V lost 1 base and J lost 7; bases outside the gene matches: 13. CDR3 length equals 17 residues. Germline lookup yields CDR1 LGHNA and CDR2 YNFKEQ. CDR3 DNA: TGTGCCAGCAGCCAAGTTTTGGCGGGGGGGGAACCTGGGACCCAGTACTTC. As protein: CASSQVLAGGEPGTQYF.

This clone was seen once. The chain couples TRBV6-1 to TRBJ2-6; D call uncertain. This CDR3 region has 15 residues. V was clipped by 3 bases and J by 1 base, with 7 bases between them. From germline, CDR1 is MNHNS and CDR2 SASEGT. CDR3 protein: CASSELGSGANVLTF. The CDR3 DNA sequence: TGTGCCAGCAGTGAGCTCGGGTCTGGGGCCAACGTCCTGACTTTC.

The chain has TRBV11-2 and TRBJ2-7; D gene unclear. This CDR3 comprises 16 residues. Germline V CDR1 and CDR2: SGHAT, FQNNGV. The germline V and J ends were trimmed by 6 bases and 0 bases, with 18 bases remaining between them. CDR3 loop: CASSRTAGPTSYEQYF. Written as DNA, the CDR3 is TGTGCCAGCAGTCGTACCGCAGGCCCTACCTCCTACGAGCAGTACTTC.

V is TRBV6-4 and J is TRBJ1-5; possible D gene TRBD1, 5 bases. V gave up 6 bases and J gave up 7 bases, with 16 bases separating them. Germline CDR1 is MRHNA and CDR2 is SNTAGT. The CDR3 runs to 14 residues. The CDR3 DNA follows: TGTGCCAGCAGCCCCGGGGGGGATGGACAGCCCCAGCATTTT. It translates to CASSPGGDGQPQHF.

The CDR3 loop is CASSYSTGQGETQYF. Written as DNA, the CDR3 is TGTGCCAGCAGTTACAGTACCGGACAGGGGGAGACCCAGTACTTC. The chain joins TRBV6-2 or TRBV6-3 to TRBJ2-5; TRBD1 matches 9 bases. This CDR3 is built from 15 residues. The ends lost 2 bases at V and 5 bases at J; junction bases unmatched: 6. Germline assignment: CDR1 MNHEY and CDR2 SVGEGT.